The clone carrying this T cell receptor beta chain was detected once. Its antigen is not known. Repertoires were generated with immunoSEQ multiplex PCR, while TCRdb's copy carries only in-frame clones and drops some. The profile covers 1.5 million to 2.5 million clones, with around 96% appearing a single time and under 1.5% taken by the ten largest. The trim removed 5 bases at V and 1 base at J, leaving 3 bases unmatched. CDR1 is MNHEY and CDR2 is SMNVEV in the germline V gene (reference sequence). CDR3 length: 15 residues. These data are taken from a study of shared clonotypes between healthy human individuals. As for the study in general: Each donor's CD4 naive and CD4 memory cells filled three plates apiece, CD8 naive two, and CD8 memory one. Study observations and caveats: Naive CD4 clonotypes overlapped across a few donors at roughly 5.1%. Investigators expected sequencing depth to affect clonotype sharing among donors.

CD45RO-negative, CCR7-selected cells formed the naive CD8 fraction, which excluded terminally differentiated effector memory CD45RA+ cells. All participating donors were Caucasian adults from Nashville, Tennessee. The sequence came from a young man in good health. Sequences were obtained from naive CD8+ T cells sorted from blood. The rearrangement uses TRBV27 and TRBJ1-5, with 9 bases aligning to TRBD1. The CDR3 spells CASSTGGLSNQPQHF. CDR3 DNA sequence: TGTGCCAGCAGTACAGGGGGCCTGAGCAATCAGCCCCAGCATTTT.